The clone carrying this T cell receptor (beta chain) turned up a few times. Its antigen remains unidentified. The sample is drawn from a study of T cell repertoires in cytomegalovirus infection. For the study at large: Shared public TCR beta signatures pointed to both CMV infection and a matching HLA type. Overall study results and limits: Summed frequency of shared TCR beta families picked out CMV carriers who also had the relevant HLA. HLA-C-restricted CMV clonotypes gave the most frequent clonotype in two of eight donors.

V lost 4 bases and J 0 bases, leaving 13 bases between the germline ends. The CDR3 has 15 amino acids. TCRdb reprocessed the reads with MiXCR, giving one entry per CDR3 protein. The profile shows 400,000 or so distinct CDR3 sequences, approximately 32% of them singletons. The chain links TRBV12-3 or TRBV12-4 to TRBJ2-7; a weak D match, TRBD2 (5 bases). The source material was PBMCs. This clonotype was sampled from a human donor in good health (CMV status not recorded). Some clones in this sample may be carry-over from other donors' samples. The DNA of the CDR3 is TGTGCCAGCAGTTCCAGAAGCGGTGCCTCCTACGAGCAGTACTTC. This encodes CASSSRSGASYEQYF.